The 30 T cell receptor beta chains below come from one sample, sequenced in a study of shared clonotypes between healthy human individuals. Profiled with immunoSEQ multiplex PCR; TCRdb holds only in-frame clones, not every one. The data contain some 490,000 clones, approximately 81% of them singletons. Sequenced input: PBMCs. The receptors derive from a middle-aged woman in good health. Some clones in this sample may be carry-over from other donors' samples.

This clone was observed many times. In the same sample, other DNA sequences code for this CDR3. V and J are TRBV29-1 and TRBJ2-7, with D uncertain. V was cut by 3 bases and J by 4 bases, with 7 bases left in between. There are 11 residues in the CDR3. Germline V gives CDR1 SQVTM, CDR2 ANQGSEA. The CDR3 is CSVDSGYEQYF. CDR3 bases: TGCAGCGTTGATTCGGGTTACGAGCAGTACTTC.

The chain joins TRBV19 to TRBJ2-1; 10 bases align to TRBD2. There are 15 residues in the CDR3. Germline lookup yields CDR1 LNHDA and CDR2 SQIVND (reference sequence). V lost 6 bases to trimming and J lost 7 bases; unmatched junction nucleotides: 9. Here the CDR3 reads CASSHLAGDSNEQFF. The CDR3 DNA reads as TGTGCCAGTAGCCACCTAGCGGGAGATTCGAATGAGCAGTTCTTC.

The chain uses TRBV4-3 and TRBJ2-2; D perhaps matches TRBD1 (5 bases). Germline CDR1 and CDR2: LGHNA and YSLEER. The CDR3 runs 15 residues. V was cut by 1 base and J by 7 bases, with 13 bases left in between. The CDR3 coding sequence is TGCGCCAGCAGCCAAGGTGTAGGGGTGGGCGGGGAGCTGTTTTTT. Translation: CASSQGVGVGGELFF.

CDR3 residues: CASSKTGAVAYEQYF. The DNA of the CDR3 is TGTGCCAGCAGCAAGACAGGGGCAGTGGCCTACGAGCAGTACTTC. The chain couples TRBV7-2 to TRBJ2-7, with TRBD1 identical over 8 bases. The CDR3 covers 15 residues. The V segment lost 5 bases and the J segment 2 bases; nucleotides outside the gene matches: 8. Germline V gene sequence: CDR1 SGHTA, CDR2 FQGNSA.

The genes are TRBV6-6 and TRBJ2-3; no definite D call. The CDR3 sequence is 13 residues long. CDR1 and CDR2 (germline): MNHNY, SVGAGI (reference sequence). Trimming cost V 8 bases and J 3 bases, with 12 bases left between them. The CDR3 DNA sequence: TGTGCCAGCGCCGGGCTGGGGACAGATACGCAGTATTTT. It encodes CASAGLGTDTQYF.

This clone has just a few counts. The rearrangement links TRBV30 to TRBJ2-3, with 9 positions matching TRBD2. Germline assignment: CDR1 GTSNPN and CDR2 SVGIG (reference sequence). Unmatched junction bases numbered 9, after V lost 8 bases and J lost 3 bases. This CDR3 is built from 14 residues. The CDR3 region is CARGAAGGTDTQYF. CDR3 DNA sequence: TGTGCCCGCGGGGCGGCGGGAGGGACAGATACGCAGTATTTT.

The CDR3: CASSLEEGNQETQYF. CDR3 sequence (DNA): TGCGCCAGCAGCTTGGAGGAAGGGAACCAAGAGACCCAGTACTTC. The chain uses TRBV5-1 and TRBJ2-5; unclear D gene. Trimming removed 0 bases at V and 0 bases at J, with 9 bases between. Germline V CDR1 and CDR2: SGHRS, YFSETQ. CDR3 length: 15 amino acids. Using reference TRBV5-1 and TRBJ2-5 for the parts outside the CDR3, the full variable domain is KAGVTQTPRYLIKTRGQQVTLSCSPISGHRSVSWYQQTPGQGLQFLFEYFSETQRNKGNFPGRFSGRQFSNSRSEMNVSTLELGDSALYLCASSLEEGNQETQYFGPGTRLLVL.

In the case of this clone: A far more abundant clone sits one base away, making this likely a read error. The rearrangement uses TRBV2 and TRBJ1-2; D is perhaps TRBD1 (5 bases). With 8 bases removed from V and 1 base from J, the gap between germline ends came to 14 bases. Germline V gene sequence: CDR1 SNHLY, CDR2 FYNNEI. This CDR3 has 14 amino acids. In DNA, the CDR3 is TGTGCCAGCGGTAGCCTACAGGTTAACTATGGCTACACCTTC. This encodes CASGSLQVNYGYTF.

The V and J genes are TRBV27 and TRBJ2-1; D is possibly TRBD2 (5 bases). The CDR3 totals 16 residues. The V and J ends lost 5 bases and 6 bases respectively, with 20 bases between them. Germline V gene data show CDR1 as MNHEY and CDR2 as SMNVEV (reference sequence). CDR3: CASSPRAGEYLNEQFF. The CDR3 DNA follows: TGTGCCAGCAGTCCCCGGGCGGGCGAGTACCTCAATGAGCAGTTCTTC.

The chain links TRBV2 to TRBJ1-1, with 7 bases matching TRBD1. Germline V gives CDR1 SNHLY, CDR2 FYNNEI. CDR3 length equals 15 residues. V trimming: 4 bases; J trimming: 1 base; junction bases outside the gene matches: 6. The DNA for the CDR3 is TGTGCCAGCAGTGCCGAGGGGGCAGAGAACACTGAAGCTTTCTTT. Its protein product is CASSAEGAENTEAFF.

A remark on this clone: Other DNA sequences in the sample encode the same CDR3. The chain links TRBV11-2 to TRBJ1-1; D not certain. The CDR3 contains 13 residues. Germline CDR1 is SGHAT and CDR2 is FQNNGV. The V gene lost 5 bases and the J gene lost 0 bases, with 7 bases spanning the gap. The CDR3 nucleotides are TGTGCCAGCAGCCTCGGGATGAACACTGAAGCTTTCTTT. Translated: CASSLGMNTEAFF.

This clone has just a few counts. The chain has TRBV27 and TRBJ1-2; D gene ambiguous. This CDR3 comprises 14 residues. The V gene lost 5 bases and the J gene lost 4 bases, with 14 bases spanning the gap. Germline CDR1 MNHEY, CDR2 SMNVEV (reference sequence). The DNA for the CDR3 is TGTGCCAGCAGTGTCGCAGGTGAACTCTATGGCTACACCTTC. This gives the protein CASSVAGELYGYTF.

Written as DNA, the CDR3 is TGTGCCAGCAGGCCCCCAAATCAGCCCCAGCATTTT. It is translated as CASRPPNQPQHF. The chain links TRBV6-1 to TRBJ1-5, with D hard to call. CDR1 is MNHNS and CDR2 is SASEGT in the germline V gene. Trimming shortened V by 6 bases and J by 4 bases, and 7 bases separated the two germline ends. The CDR3 is 12 residues long.

The chain uses TRBV4-3 and TRBJ1-5; possible D gene TRBD1, 5 bases. The V gene's germline CDR1 is LGHNA and CDR2 YSLEER. V lost 1 base and J lost 5, with 6 bases in between. The CDR3 has 13 amino acids. CDR3 sequence reads: CASSQGGDQPQHF. Written as DNA, the CDR3 is TGCGCCAGCAGCCAAGGAGGGGATCAGCCCCAGCATTTT.

This clone was counted ten times or more. The sample carries other DNA sequences with the same CDR3. The chain uses TRBV12-5 and TRBJ2-2; D is perhaps TRBD1 (6 bases). This CDR3 contains 13 residues. Germline V gene sequence: CDR1 LGHNT, CDR2 FRNRAP. With 6 bases removed from V and 3 bases from J, the gap between germline ends came to 8 bases. DNA of the CDR3: TGTGCTAGTGGCACAGGGTACACCGGGGAGCTGTTTTTT. This translates into CASGTGYTGELFF.

The chain is built from TRBV11-2 and TRBJ1-1; 7 bases agree with TRBD1. This CDR3 region has 15 residues. Germline V gene lookup returns CDR1 SGHAT and CDR2 FQNNGV. Germline trimming cut 5 bases from V and 0 bases from J; bases unmatched to any gene: 6. The CDR3 loop reads CASSHRGRMNTEAFF. CDR3 bases: TGTGCCAGCAGCCACAGGGGACGGATGAACACTGAAGCTTTCTTT.

The CDR3 DNA is TGTGCCAGTAAACAGGGCACCGGGGAGCTGTTTTTT. Translation: CASKQGTGELFF. The chain is built from TRBV6-5 and TRBJ2-2; TRBD1 might be the D (6 bases). This CDR3 has 12 residues. In germline, CDR1 is MNHEY, CDR2 SVGAGI. The V gene lost 9 bases and the J gene lost 4 bases, with 9 bases spanning the gap.

The J gene is TRBJ1-4, the V gene TRBV10-3, with 10 bases fitting TRBD1. The CDR3 runs 14 residues. The V segment lost 4 bases and the J segment 7 bases; nucleotides outside the gene matches: 3. Germline V gene sequence: CDR1 ENHRY, CDR2 SYGVKD. The CDR3 DNA reads as TGTGCCATCAGTGGGACAGGGGGGGTTGAAAAACTGTTTTTT. Its protein is CAISGTGGVEKLFF.

The chain carries TRBV2 and TRBJ2-5, with 9 bases that match TRBD2. CDR1 is SNHLY and CDR2 is FYNNEI in the germline V gene. This CDR3 has 17 amino acids. The junction had 17 bases not matched to a gene; V was cut back by 6 bases and J by 6 bases. CDR3 region: CASSPIGGGTSIQTQYF. Here the CDR3 DNA reads TGTGCCAGCAGCCCTATAGGCGGCGGGACTAGCATTCAGACCCAGTACTTC.

This sequence joins TRBV7-9 and TRBJ2-7; TRBD1 is a possible D gene (5 bases). The CDR3 spans 15 residues. Germline V lookup: CDR1 SEHNR, CDR2 FQNEAQ (reference sequence). The germline V and J ends were trimmed by 3 bases and 0 bases, with 12 bases remaining between them. CDR3 protein: CASSFTSGLSYEQYF. The DNA for the CDR3 is TGTGCCAGCAGCTTTACTTCAGGGCTCTCCTACGAGCAGTACTTC. Combining the CDR3 with reference TRBV7-9 and TRBJ2-7 gives the whole variable domain DTGVSQNPRHKITKRGQNVTFRCDPISEHNRLYWYRQTLGQGPEFLTYFQNEAQLEKSRLLSDRFSAERPKGSFSTLEIQRTEQGDSAMYLCASSFTSGLSYEQYFGPGTRLTVT.

This clone was observed a single time. The chain couples TRBV7-6 to TRBJ2-2; maybe TRBD1 (5 bases). The CDR3 spans 14 residues. CDR1 is SGHVS, CDR2 FNYEAQ, per germline. V lost 11 bases and J 7 bases, leaving 20 bases between the germline ends. For the CDR3, the DNA is TGTGCCGCAGGCGCGCAGGGTGGAATCGGGGAGCTGTTTTTT. This codes for CAAGAQGGIGELFF.

The gene calls are TRBV5-1 and TRBJ2-1, with unresolved D. This CDR3 spans 15 amino acids. Germline lookup yields CDR1 SGHRS and CDR2 YFSETQ. Trimming pared 0 bases from V and 8 bases from J, leaving 15 bases between. CDR3 protein: CASSLDPSGIDEQFF. CDR3 in DNA: TGCGCCAGCAGCTTGGACCCCAGTGGAATCGATGAGCAGTTCTTC.

This clone came up once. This CDR3 reads CASSLSSLLKKGHF. The DNA of the CDR3 is TGTGCCAGCAGTCTCTCCTCCCTGCTTAAAAAGGGGCATTTT. The V gene is TRBV2, the J gene TRBJ1-5, with D unresolved. The V gene's germline CDR1 is SNHLY and CDR2 FYNNEI. V shed 5 bases and J shed 15 bases, with 23 bases lying between them. The CDR3 covers 14 residues.

The chain couples TRBV4-2 to TRBJ2-7, with D maybe TRBD2 (5 bases). Trimming took 6 bases from V and 0 from J, leaving 15 bases between them. The CDR3 loop spans 15 amino acids. Germline V gene lookup returns CDR1 LGHNA and CDR2 YNFKEQ. The CDR3 region is CASSLASSNSYEQYF. The CDR3 region has the DNA TGTGCCAGCAGTCTTGCTAGCTCCAACTCCTACGAGCAGTACTTC.

V usage is TRBV5-4 and J usage is TRBJ2-1; 9 bases are shared with TRBD2. Per germline, CDR1 SGHNT and CDR2 YYREEE (reference sequence). The CDR3 extends over 15 amino acids. The V and J ends lost 0 bases and 10 bases, in that order; junction bases with no gene match: 8. CDR3 sequence reads: CASSLGTSVLSEQFF. The CDR3, as DNA: TGTGCCAGCAGCTTGGGGACTAGCGTTCTAAGCGAGCAGTTCTTC.

The chain joins TRBV9 to TRBJ2-3, with 16 bases aligning to TRBD2. The CDR3 has 16 amino acids. Germline loops: CDR1 SGDLS, CDR2 YYNGEE. V lost 4 bases to trimming and J lost 4 bases; unmatched junction nucleotides: 3. In DNA, the CDR3 is TGTGCCAGCAGCCCGGGACTAGCGGGAGGGTCAGATACGCAGTATTTT. It specifies CASSPGLAGGSDTQYF.

In the case of this clone: This may be a read error: a much more frequent sequence differs by one nucleotide. The V gene is TRBV2, the J gene TRBJ2-1, with 8 positions matching TRBD1. The CDR3 is made up of 15 amino acids. The V gene end was trimmed by 2 bases and the J gene end by 2 bases; junction bases not matched to a gene: 2. Germline V lookup: CDR1 SNHLY, CDR2 FYNNEI. CDR3 nucleotide sequence: TGTGCCAGCAGTGAACAGGGACAGGCCTACAATGAGCAGTTCTTC. Its protein is CASSEQGQAYNEQFF.

About this clone itself: Germline and junction disagree at one end, which may indicate a read error. The chain uses TRBV4-2 and TRBJ2-7; D call uncertain. CDR3 size: 13 residues. Germline lookup yields CDR1 LGHNA and CDR2 YNFKEQ. In DNA form, the CDR3 reads TGTGCCAGCAGCGAAGACATCCCCTACGAGCAGTACTTC. Protein sequence: CASSEDIPYEQYF.

Details on this clone: With only one base between it and a far larger clone, this is likely a read error. The identical CDR3 is also encoded by other nucleotide sequences in the sample. This chain connects TRBV28 to TRBJ2-7, with D uncertain. Germline CDR1 and CDR2: MDHEN and SYDVKM. There are 12 residues in the CDR3. CDR3 sequence (DNA): TGTGCCAGCGGACGGCCTGACTTCGAGCAGTACTTT. This gives the protein CASGRPDFEQYF.

This chain uses TRBV19 with TRBJ1-5; 10 bases match TRBD1. The V segment lost 6 bases and the J segment 5 bases; nucleotides outside the gene matches: 7. The CDR3 consists of 15 residues. Germline V gene data show CDR1 as LNHDA and CDR2 as SQIVND (reference sequence). As DNA, the CDR3 is TGTGCCAGTAGCATCGACAGGGGGCTTGATCAGCCCCAGCATTTT. Its translation: CASSIDRGLDQPQHF.